Below, 5 T cell receptor beta chains from the same sample are listed, as sequenced in a study of T cell responses to AZD1222 COVID-19 vaccine (dated by TCRdb to about 2021). The time point label here, explained by the study, means: about 28 days (+/-7) after the second vaccine dose. Library prep was done by the immunoSEQ multiplex PCR assay. Held by TCRdb, this immuneACCESS table contains in-frame sequences only and omits some clones. Under half of the omission traces to an unresolved V gene where checked; the cause of the rest is unknown. Here the sample has under 150,000 clones; nearly 90% occur a single time. Around a tenth of the sample is in the top ten clones. The material sequenced was peripheral blood, taken 28 days after the second AZD1222 dose. Source of these receptors: an adult who received the AZD1222 COVID-19 vaccine.

The rearrangement joins TRBV2 to TRBJ2-1; TRBD2 is a possible D gene (7 bases). CDR3 length: 16 residues. The V and J ends lost 0 bases and 8 bases respectively, with 17 bases between them. The germline CDR1 and CDR2 sequences are SNHLY and FYNNEI. The CDR3 nucleotides are TGTGCCAGCAGTGAAGCTGGGTGGGGGGGCCTGGATGAGCAGTTCTTC. Protein product: CASSEAGWGGLDEQFF.

V and J are TRBV19 and TRBJ1-2, with 10 bases aligning to TRBD1. Germline CDR1 LNHDA, CDR2 SQIVND (reference sequence). The CDR3 spans 16 residues. Germline trimming cut 3 bases from V and 6 bases from J; bases unmatched to any gene: 10. CDR3 region: CASSIPGTGEVDGYTF. The CDR3 DNA sequence: TGTGCCAGTAGTATCCCCGGGACAGGGGAAGTCGATGGCTACACCTTC.

This chain uses TRBV7-8 with TRBJ2-1; D gene uncertain. Germline values: CDR1 SGHVS, CDR2 FQNEAQ. The CDR3 has 16 residues. V lost 1 base to trimming and J lost 0 bases, with 10 bases between them. CDR3 loop: CASSLGVASSYNEQFF. CDR3 nucleotide sequence: TGTGCCAGCAGCTTAGGTGTGGCCTCCTCCTACAATGAGCAGTTCTTC.

The rearrangement links TRBV2 to TRBJ1-4; D perhaps matches TRBD1 (6 bases). CDR1 SNHLY and CDR2 FYNNEI come from the germline V gene. The CDR3 has 15 amino acids. V was cut by 1 base and J by 5 bases, with 11 bases left in between. The CDR3 coding sequence is TGTGCCAGCAGTGAAGGGAAGGGGGGGAATGAAAAACTGTTTTTT. Protein product: CASSEGKGGNEKLFF.

V gene TRBV6-5 combines with J gene TRBJ1-2; TRBD1 is a possible D gene (5 bases). V gave up 6 bases and J gave up 6 bases, with 20 bases separating them. The CDR3 sequence is 15 residues long. Germline loops: CDR1 MNHEY, CDR2 SVGAGI. CDR3 sequence: CASSYDTGLMNGYTF. The CDR3, as DNA: TGTGCCAGCAGCTATGATACAGGACTGATGAATGGCTACACCTTC.